The rows below give T cell receptor beta chains drawn from one sample of a study of T cells in Graves' hyperthyroidism and ophthalmopathy. Using its own MiXCR run on the multiplex PCR reads, TCRdb lists one record per CDR3 protein. The sample lists about 410,000 distinct CDR3 sequences; approximately 14% were seen once. What was sequenced was blood. These receptor sequences come from a young man with Graves' ophthalmopathy. The CDR3 runs from the conserved cysteine through the conserved F or W. The D gene is left open where the match is weak. The size of a clone is reported for some rows only, either as once, few or many, or as a class for expanded clones.

>many|-|TRBV6-1|TRBJ2-3|15
CASSEAGGQADTQYF
TGTGCCAGCAGTGAAGCGGGGGGGCAAGCAGATACGCAGTATTTT
>many|TRBD2|TRBV6-2/TRBV6-3|TRBJ2-1|18
CASSFGTSGREVYNEQFF
TGTGCCAGCAGTTTCGGGACTAGCGGGAGGGAGGTGTACAATGAGCAGTTCTTC
>many|-|TRBV7-8|TRBJ2-3|15
CASSPRRGLTDTQYF
TGTGCCAGCAGCCCCCGGCGGGGTCTCACAGATACGCAGTATTTT
>-|-|TRBV11-2|TRBJ2-7|12
CASSVDPDEQYF
TGTGCCAGCAGCGTAGATCCAGACGAGCAGTACTTC
>-|-|TRBV20-1|TRBJ2-6|13
CSAIVSGANVLTF
TGCAGTGCTATCGTCTCTGGGGCCAACGTCCTGACTTTC
>few|-|TRBV7-9|TRBJ1-6|15
CASSLESEPNSPLHF
TGTGCCAGCAGCTTAGAGTCCGAACCTAATTCACCCCTCCACTTT
>-|TRBD2|TRBV29-1|TRBJ2-7|15
CSVEYTSGSSYEQYF
TGCAGCGTTGAATATACTAGCGGGAGCTCCTACGAGCAGTACTTC
>few|TRBD1|TRBV19|TRBJ1-5|15
CASSTDRGRNQPQHF
TGTGCCAGTAGCACGGACAGGGGCCGCAATCAGCCCCAGCATTTT
>-|TRBD2|TRBV20-1|TRBJ2-5|14
CSASGGAGRKTQYF
TGCAGTGCTAGCGGGGGGGCCGGGAGGAAGACCCAGTACTTC
>many|-|TRBV30|TRBJ1-1|13
CAWSRGQYTEAFF
TGTGCCTGGAGTCGAGGTCAATACACTGAAGCTTTCTTT
>-|TRBD2|TRBV19|TRBJ2-1|16
CASSTLAGPPVDEQFF
TGTGCCAGTAGTACGTTAGCGGGACCACCGGTGGATGAGCAGTTCTTC
>few|-|TRBV4-1|TRBJ2-7|15
CASSHRFAETYEQYF
TGCGCCAGCAGCCATAGATTCGCAGAGACCTACGAGCAGTACTTC
>-|-|TRBV6-2/TRBV6-3|TRBJ2-7|18
CASSQVLNTDNFSYEQYF
TGCGCCAGCAGCCAAGTCCTAAATACAGACAATTTCTCCTACGAGCAGTACTTC
>many|TRBD1|TRBV12-3/TRBV12-4|TRBJ1-1|13
CASSWRQGAEAFF
TGTGCCAGCAGTTGGCGACAGGGGGCTGAAGCTTTCTTT
>few|-|TRBV6-6|TRBJ2-5|16
CASSYRRLLDQETQYF
TGTGCCAGCAGTTACCGGAGGCTTCTCGACCAAGAGACCCAGTACTTC
>few|-|TRBV19|TRBJ1-2|14
CASSIPGVVDGYTF
TGTGCCAGTAGTATTCCAGGGGTCGTCGATGGCTACACCTTC
>many|-|TRBV3-1|TRBJ2-1|15
CASSLDLEIYNEQFF
TGTGCCAGCAGCCTGGACCTGGAGATCTACAATGAGCAGTTCTTC
>few|-|TRBV6-1|TRBJ2-7|15
CASSSTGRPNYEQYF
TGTGCCAGCAGTTCCACAGGGAGGCCAAACTACGAGCAGTACTTC
>many|TRBD1|TRBV5-6|TRBJ1-2|16
CASSLEVPGGNYGYTF
TGTGCCAGCAGCTTGGAGGTTCCAGGGGGAAACTATGGCTACACCTTC
>-|TRBD1|TRBV19|TRBJ2-7|14
CASSPGQGVYEQYF
TGTGCCAGTAGTCCGGGACAGGGGGTTTACGAGCAGTACTTC
>-|TRBD1|TRBV9|TRBJ2-2|17
CASSVPAGTGNTGELFF
TGTGCCAGCAGCGTCCCCGCCGGGACAGGGAACACCGGGGAGCTGTTTTTT
>many|-|TRBV6-1|TRBJ2-1|14
CASSRDGPYNEQFF
TGTGCCAGCAGCCGGGACGGGCCATACAATGAGCAGTTCTTC
>many|-|TRBV5-1|TRBJ2-7|15
CASSLAGGIAYEQYF
TGCGCCAGCAGCTTGGCTGGGGGGATCGCCTACGAGCAGTACTTC
>few|TRBD2|TRBV28|TRBJ2-1|15
CATQREASSYNEQFF
TGTGCCACCCAACGGGAGGCCAGCTCCTACAATGAGCAGTTCTTC
>-|-|TRBV5-1|TRBJ1-2|15
CASSLDSTGSRGYTF
TGCGCCAGCAGCTTGGACTCAACAGGGTCTCGTGGCTACACCTTC
>-|-|TRBV6-4|TRBJ2-2|15
CASSDYLGSAGGLFF
TGTGCCAGCAGTGACTACCTTGGTTCGGCCGGAGGGCTGTTTTTT
>few|-|TRBV5-6|TRBJ2-7|14
CASSLGDNPYEQYF
TGTGCCAGCAGCTTGGGGGACAACCCCTACGAGCAGTACTTC
>few|-|TRBV6-1|TRBJ1-3|13
CASTMEFGNTIYF
TGTGCCAGCACCATGGAATTTGGAAACACCATATATTTT
>few|-|TRBV28|TRBJ2-7|11
CASSAFLEQYF
TGTGCCAGCAGCGCCTTTTTAGAGCAGTACTTC
>-|-|TRBV14|TRBJ2-2|17
CASSQDRVGGYTGELFF
TGTGCCAGCAGCCAAGATCGAGTAGGGGGTTACACCGGGGAGCTGTTTTTT
>few|TRBD2|TRBV3-1|TRBJ2-7|14
CASSFSGASLEQYF
TGTGCCAGCAGCTTTAGCGGGGCCTCCCTCGAGCAGTACTTC
>few|-|TRBV18|TRBJ2-5|15
CASSTAEGGEETQYF
TGTGCCAGCTCAACCGCTGAGGGGGGCGAAGAGACCCAGTACTTC